This TCR beta chain was obtained from a study of T cells in Graves' hyperthyroidism and ophthalmopathy. Points from the study as a whole: The model's output predicted ophthalmopathy at a median of roughly 6.9 months prior to onset. Blood also showed most of the thyroid clonotypes that were expanded above 0.001.

This clonotype occurred a few times. Its target is not known. The blood was taken when hyperthyroidism was first diagnosed, before any ophthalmopathy symptoms showed up. The TCR beta CDR3 regions underwent amplification using RNA transcripts as the source. With the HTBI primer set, the TCR CDR3 went through a first round of RT-PCR. MiXCR was run by TCRdb on the multiplex PCR reads, yielding one entry per CDR3 protein. Of 300,000 to 450,000 distinct CDR3 sequences in the sample, approximately 12% were seen once. The source is a man aged 25-45 years with Graves' hyperthyroidism that later progressed to Graves' ophthalmopathy. Sequencing was carried out using blood.

The CDR3 region is CASSDPDRGTDTQYF. In DNA, the CDR3 is TGTGCCAGCAGTGACCCCGACAGGGGAACGGATACGCAGTATTTT. The chain links TRBV6-4 to TRBJ2-3; TRBD1 matches at 8 bases. Germline CDR1 MRHNA, CDR2 SNTAGT. The CDR3 runs 15 residues. The J segment lost 6 bases and the V segment lost 2 bases, leaving 7 bases of the junction unmatched.